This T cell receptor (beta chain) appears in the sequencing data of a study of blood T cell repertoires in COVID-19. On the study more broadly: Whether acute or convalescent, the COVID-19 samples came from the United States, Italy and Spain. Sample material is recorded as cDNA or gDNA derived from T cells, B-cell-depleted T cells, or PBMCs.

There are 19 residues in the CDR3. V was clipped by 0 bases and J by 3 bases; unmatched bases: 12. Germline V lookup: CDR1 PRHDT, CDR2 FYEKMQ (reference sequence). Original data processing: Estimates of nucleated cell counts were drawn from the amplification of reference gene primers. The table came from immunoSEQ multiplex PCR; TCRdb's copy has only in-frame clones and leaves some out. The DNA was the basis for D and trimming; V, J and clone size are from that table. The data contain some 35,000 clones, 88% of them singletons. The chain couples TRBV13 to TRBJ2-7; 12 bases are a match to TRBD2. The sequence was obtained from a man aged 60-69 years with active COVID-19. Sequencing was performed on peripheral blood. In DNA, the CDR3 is TGTGCCAGCAGCTTAGGCAGACTAGCGGGAGAAAGGGAAGGCTACGAGCAGTACTTC. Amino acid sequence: CASSLGRLAGEREGYEQYF.